These 22 T cell receptor beta chains came from one sample sequenced in a study of beta chain features in type 1 diabetes. The antigens these receptors bind are not known. Every bit of the isolated RNA underwent reverse transcription, so sequencing read expressed TCRB transcripts. Method: immunoSEQ multiplex PCR; TCRdb's copy keeps in-frame clones and lacks some. The sample carries roughly 150,000 clones, less than 10% recorded once. Study findings and constraints: For Type 1 diabetes patients, all four CD4+ subsets carried TCRB CDR3s that were moderately but significantly shorter.

The material sequenced was central memory CD4+ T cells from blood. The source is a man aged 18-30 years with type 1 diabetes.

This rearrangement joins TRBV7-2 to TRBJ2-1, with unresolved D. The CDR3 is 13 residues long. Trimming removed 3 bases from V and 11 bases from J, with 14 bases in between. Germline V gives CDR1 SGHTA, CDR2 FQGNSA. The CDR3, as DNA: TGTGCCAGCAGCTTTAGTCCCGCGCCTAAGCAGTTCTTC. Its protein product is CASSFSPAPKQFF.

This clone showed up just a few times. CDR3 coding DNA: TGTGCCAGCAGCCCCAACGCGGGGGGCTCGGGACAGACCCAGTACTTC. This encodes CASSPNAGGSGQTQYF. The chain joins TRBV5-4 to TRBJ2-5; 8 bases are a match to TRBD2. Trimming took 4 bases from V and 6 from J; bases not matched to a gene: 14. Germline CDR1 is SGHNT and CDR2 is YYREEE (reference sequence). The CDR3 extends over 16 amino acids.

This clone has just a few counts. The junction differs from germline at one of its ends, possibly a read error. The rearrangement joins TRBV10-3 to TRBJ1-1; 7 nucleotides line up with TRBD1. CDR1 is ENHRY, CDR2 SYGVKD, per germline. CDR3 length: 12 amino acids. The CDR3 protein is CASSPLRGYAFF. CDR3 bases: TGTGCCAGCAGTCCCCTCAGGGGGTATGCTTTCTTT.

This sequence joins TRBV6-4 and TRBJ1-2; unclear D gene. The germline V and J ends were trimmed by 6 bases and 3 bases, with 5 bases remaining between them. The CDR3 loop spans 11 amino acids. Germline V CDR1 and CDR2: MRHNA, SNTAGT. The CDR3 sequence is CASREYYGYTF. The CDR3 coding sequence is TGTGCCAGCAGGGAGTACTATGGCTACACCTTC.

The rearrangement links TRBV5-1 to TRBJ2-1, with 8 nucleotides matching TRBD2. From germline, CDR1 is SGHRS and CDR2 YFSETQ. The CDR3 runs 14 residues. After removal of 6 bases from V and 4 bases from J, the junction contained 6 bases not matched to a gene. Here the CDR3 DNA reads TGCGCCAGCACAGCGGGAGTTGCTTACAATGAGCAGTTCTTC. Its protein product is CASTAGVAYNEQFF.

As to this clone: Distinct nucleotide sequences in the sample also encode this CDR3. The V and J genes are TRBV6-5 and TRBJ1-5; a possible D gene is TRBD1 (6 bases). Germline V gene sequence: CDR1 MNHEY, CDR2 SVGAGI. V lost 2 bases, J lost 4 bases, and 9 bases lay in between. This CDR3 has 14 amino acids. The CDR3 bases are TGTGCCAGCAGTTACAAAAGGGGGAATCAGCCCCAGCATTTT. Amino acids: CASSYKRGNQPQHF.

In its sample, this clone was seen a few times. The chain has TRBV11-2 and TRBJ2-1; 8 bases fit TRBD2. Germline assignment: CDR1 SGHAT and CDR2 FQNNGV. Trimming at V came to 5 bases and at J to 11 bases, leaving 8 bases not matched to a gene. This CDR3 spans 13 amino acids. In DNA, the CDR3 is TGTGCCAGCAGCATGGGACTAGAGGTTCAGCAGTTCTTC. Protein: CASSMGLEVQQFF.

V usage is TRBV5-8 and J usage is TRBJ2-5, with 7 bases matching TRBD1. The trim removed 5 bases at V and 2 bases at J, leaving 6 bases unmatched. The length of the CDR3 is 14 residues. CDR1 is SGHTS, CDR2 YDEGEE, per germline. The CDR3 DNA is TGTGCCAGCAGTTCAGGGGGTCCTCAAGAGACCCAGTACTTC. It translates to CASSSGGPQETQYF.

V is TRBV7-2 and J is TRBJ2-7; perhaps TRBD2 as D (5 bases). The V gene's germline CDR1 is SGHTA and CDR2 FQGNSA. The ends were cut back, 5 bases at V and 5 bases at J, with 13 bases in the middle. The CDR3 has 13 residues. CDR3 bases: TGTGCCAGCAGCCCTAGCTTCCCGAACGAGCAGTACTTC. Amino acids: CASSPSFPNEQYF.

This clone has only a few counts. The chain couples TRBV9 to TRBJ2-5; 9 nucleotides agree with TRBD1. The CDR3 contains 16 residues. Per the germline V gene, CDR1 is SGDLS and CDR2 is YYNGEE. Trimming cost V 3 bases and J 5 bases; bases outside gene matches: 11. The CDR3 sequence: CASSARGDRVVETQYF. In nucleotides, the CDR3 is TGTGCCAGCAGCGCCCGGGGGGACAGGGTGGTCGAGACCCAGTACTTC.

As concerns this clone: The same CDR3 arises from other DNA sequences in this sample as well. CDR3 nucleotide sequence: TGTGCCAGCAGTTACTCGTCACGGGGGTACAATGAGCAGTTCTTC. Translating gives CASSYSSRGYNEQFF. The V and J genes are TRBV6-5 and TRBJ2-1; TRBD2 might be the D (6 bases). CDR1 and CDR2 from the germline V gene are MNHEY and SVGAGI. The CDR3 loop spans 15 amino acids. Trimming took 0 bases from V and 4 from J, leaving 10 bases between them.

About this clone: At one end, the junction sequence differs from germline, possibly due to a read error. The chain has TRBV30 and TRBJ1-2; 10 bases agree with TRBD1. Germline CDR1 is GTSNPN and CDR2 is SVGIG (reference sequence). This CDR3 is 14 amino acids long. This CDR3 reads CARRQTGGSYGYTF. For the CDR3, the DNA is TGTGCCCGGAGACAGACAGGGGGCAGCTATGGCTACACCTTC.

The chain recombines TRBV2 with TRBJ1-4; TRBD1 matches 7 bases. The germline CDR1 and CDR2 sequences are SNHLY and FYNNEI. The junction had 9 bases not matched to a gene; V was cut back by 6 bases and J by 5 bases. This CDR3 has 15 residues. Here the CDR3 DNA reads TGTGCCAGCAGGCGAGACAGGGTCTTAAATGAAAAACTGTTTTTT. Translation: CASRRDRVLNEKLFF.

This clone was observed a few times. The V call is TRBV19, the J call TRBJ2-7; D not certain. This CDR3 comprises 14 residues. V was shortened by 5 bases and J by 0 bases, with 11 bases between the two germline ends. Germline loops: CDR1 LNHDA, CDR2 SQIVND (reference sequence). CDR3 residues: CASSEQISSYEQYF. In DNA form, the CDR3 reads TGTGCCAGTAGTGAACAGATAAGCTCCTACGAGCAGTACTTC.

The rearrangement uses TRBV29-1 and TRBJ2-5; D remains unclear. Between the trimmed V and J ends, which lost 8 bases and 4 bases, there was a span of 14 bases. The CDR3 is 12 amino acids. Germline CDR1 and CDR2: SQVTM and ANQGSEA. In DNA, the CDR3 is TGCAGCATTCCCGCCCTAGGAGAGACCCAGTACTTC. This sequence encodes CSIPALGETQYF.

This rearrangement joins TRBV19 to TRBJ2-7; D uncertain. Per the germline V gene, CDR1 is LNHDA and CDR2 is SQIVND (reference sequence). Trimming removed 3 bases at V and 1 base at J, with 10 bases between. The length of the CDR3 is 14 residues. The CDR3 region has the DNA TGTGCCAGTAGTATGATCTACCCTTCCTACGAGCAGTACTTC. It specifies CASSMIYPSYEQYF.

This clone was seen more than once but under ten times. This sequence joins TRBV29-1 and TRBJ2-4, with TRBD2 as a possible D gene (7 bases). Trimming pared 2 bases from V and 1 base from J, leaving 12 bases between. CDR3 length equals 15 residues. The germline CDR1 and CDR2 sequences are SQVTM and ANQGSEA. The CDR3 spells CSVELGGAAKNIQYF. In DNA, the CDR3 is TGCAGCGTTGAACTTGGGGGGGCTGCCAAAAACATTCAGTACTTC.

V usage is TRBV6-5 and J usage is TRBJ2-5; 7 bases agree with TRBD1. CDR1 and CDR2 (germline): MNHEY, SVGAGI. The CDR3 loop spans 13 amino acids. The CDR3, as DNA: TGTGCGAGCCGACAGGGCGGGCAAGAGACCCAGTACTTC. Residues: CASRQGGQETQYF.

This clone has just a few counts. The chain is built from TRBV9 and TRBJ1-2; maybe TRBD1 (5 bases). The germline V gene encodes CDR1 SGDLS and CDR2 YYNGEE. This CDR3 region has 17 residues. Trimming stripped 0 bases from V and 6 bases from J, with 21 bases between. This CDR3 reads CASSVVQDGGWGDGYTF. Here the CDR3 DNA reads TGTGCCAGCAGCGTAGTGCAGGACGGAGGGTGGGGGGATGGCTACACCTTC.

This clone came up a few times. The chain couples TRBV5-4 to TRBJ2-3; TRBD1 agrees at 9 bases. V shed 4 bases, J shed 6 bases, and the junction held 9 bases outside the gene matches. The CDR3 is 15 amino acids. Germline loops: CDR1 SGHNT, CDR2 YYREEE (reference sequence). CDR3 coding DNA: TGTGCCAGCAGCCGACGGGGACAGGGTTTTGATACGCAGTATTTT. It is translated as CASSRRGQGFDTQYF.

The rearrangement joins TRBV30 to TRBJ2-6; 8 positions agree with TRBD2. CDR1 GTSNPN and CDR2 SVGIG come from the germline V gene (reference sequence). V was clipped by 5 bases and J by 0 bases; unmatched bases: 3. The CDR3 spans 15 residues. The CDR3 nucleotides are TGTGCCTGGGATGGGACTAGCTCTGGGGCCAACGTCCTGACTTTC. Protein sequence: CAWDGTSSGANVLTF.

This clone came up a few times. This sequence joins TRBV28 and TRBJ2-1, with D unclear. The CDR3 contains 12 residues. V was pared by 1 base and J by 8 bases, with 6 bases between. Germline assignment: CDR1 MDHEN and CDR2 SYDVKM. The CDR3 DNA follows: TGTGCCAGCAGTTTATTTAATTATGAGCAGTTCTTC. Its protein product is CASSLFNYEQFF.